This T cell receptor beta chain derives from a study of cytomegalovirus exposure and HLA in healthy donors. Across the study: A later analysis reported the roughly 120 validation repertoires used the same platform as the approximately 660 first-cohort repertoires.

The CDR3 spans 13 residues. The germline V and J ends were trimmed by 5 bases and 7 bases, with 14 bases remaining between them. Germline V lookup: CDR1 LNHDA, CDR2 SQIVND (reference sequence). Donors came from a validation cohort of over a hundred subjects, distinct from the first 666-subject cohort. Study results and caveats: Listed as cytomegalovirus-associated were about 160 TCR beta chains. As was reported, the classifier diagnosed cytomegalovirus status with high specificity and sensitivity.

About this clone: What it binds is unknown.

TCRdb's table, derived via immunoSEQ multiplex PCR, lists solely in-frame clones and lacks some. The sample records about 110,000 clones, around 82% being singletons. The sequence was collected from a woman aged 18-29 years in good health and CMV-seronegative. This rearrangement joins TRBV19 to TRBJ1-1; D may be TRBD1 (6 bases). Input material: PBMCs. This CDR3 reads CASSVTGWYEAFF. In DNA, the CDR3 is TGTGCCAGTAGTGTGACAGGATGGTATGAAGCTTTCTTT.